Below, 2 T cell receptor beta chains from the same sample are listed, as sequenced in a study of blood T cell repertoires in COVID-19. Some clones are missing from TCRdb's copy, which holds only in-frame ones; the method was immunoSEQ multiplex PCR. This sample has some 76,000 clones, with 65% to 85% found just once. Sequenced material: peripheral blood. These receptors all come from a man aged 45-60 years with COVID-19, enrolled during active disease.

J is TRBJ2-3 and V is TRBV11-3; D might be TRBD1 (6 bases). Trimming stripped 3 bases from V and 2 bases from J, with 12 bases between. This CDR3 has 15 amino acids. CDR1 and CDR2 (germline): SGHNT, YENEEA. In DNA form, the CDR3 reads TGTGCCAGCAGCTTGGACAGAGATATCACAGATACGCAGTATTTT. Amino acids: CASSLDRDITDTQYF.

The gene calls are TRBV6-2 or TRBV6-3 and TRBJ1-1, with TRBD1 matching over 7 bases. The CDR3 contains 14 residues. The trim removed 0 bases at V and 6 bases at J, leaving 4 bases unmatched. In germline, CDR1 is MNHEY, CDR2 SVGEGT. The CDR3 is CASSYSGTVPEAFF. CDR3 coding DNA: TGTGCCAGCAGTTACTCGGGGACAGTTCCTGAAGCTTTCTTT.